Listed here is a single T cell receptor beta chain. Which antigen it targets is not known. The record has no base qualities; no much larger clone is one base away. The CDR3 regions of human TCRbeta chains were analyzed by immunosequencing. On the authors' methods: Repertoire TCRs were matched against a reference library of SARS-CoV-2-specific TCRs generated with the MIRA antigen-specificity platform. Breadth was defined as the fraction of unique TCRs that were SARS-CoV-2-associated. Depth was defined as the fraction of total T cells that were SARS-CoV-2-associated. Using the MIRA data, every spike-specific TCR was mapped to the spike region that the TCR reacted to and assigned to either a CD4 or a CD8 class. Log10-transformed breadth and depth values were compared by one-way ANOVA with Sidak's multiple comparisons tests. The source is immuneACCESS, and TCRdb retained only in-frame sequences with V and J called. Part of the clones is not carried over; for the studies checked, unresolved V genes explain less than half of this, and the remainder is unexplained. V, J and clone size are those of that table, while D and trimming were read from the DNA. Recorded for this sample are 150,000 to 180,000 clones; 88% of them occurred a single time. The leading ten clones occupy around 2.9% of the sample.

The data belong to a study of T cell responses to AZD1222 COVID-19 vaccine (dated by TCRdb to about 2021). Regarding the research as a whole: AZD1222 recipients with second doses at about 4 weeks or about 12 weeks were pooled, because spike-specific TCR depth and breadth did not differ between schedules. Trial participants were enrolled by age into subgroups of 18-55, 56-69 and 70-plus years, and about 150, 27 and 61 TCR-sequenced participants, respectively, were included in these subgroups. TCR sequencing was performed for some 250 trial participants, of whom 200 to 210 were given two doses of AZD1222 and 26 were given two doses of MenACWY control vaccine.

From its cysteine to its phenylalanine, the CDR3 spans 13 amino acids. The retained sequence is limited to the CDR3, 39 bases, with the frame set at the first base. The germline V gene provides CDR1 MNHNS and CDR2 SASEGT. Relative to germline, V is 3 bases shorter and J is 2 bases shorter, with 7 bases between their ends. General study outcomes and caveats: A significant rise in spike-specific TCR breadth and depth was observed after two AZD1222 doses relative to day 0 and relative to MenACWY recipients. The 56-69-year group was small, and its depth increase did not reach significance, likely because of low power. Epitopes outside the regions mutated in the B.1.351 and B.1.1.7 variants were reportedly recognized by nearly half of the unique spike-specific TCRs. Conclusions about previously exposed vaccinees were limited because only six AZD1222 recipients were SARS-CoV-2 seropositive at baseline. The whole spike protein was spanned by vaccine-associated CD4 TCRs, and dominant responses were seen in regions 160-218 and 743-854. Participants were mostly white British and included more females than males, and it was suggested by the authors that clonal diversity may have been underestimated. No day 14 peak-response samples were available, so repertoires were characterized only after the peak T cell response.

The sample's time point label, in plain terms: baseline before first vaccination. Samples from vaccinated people were obtained from the UK trials COV001 and COV002, which included a single-blind randomized controlled phase 2/3 trial of AZD1222 (ChAdOx1 nCoV-19) in healthy adults. Trial participant PBMC samples were collected at day 0 and day 28 after the second dose for TCRbeta chain sequencing. The source is an adult in good health. Sequencing used peripheral blood, obtained on day 0 of AZD1222 vaccination. The sequence is built from TRBV6-1 and TRBJ1-1; D gene: possibly TRBD1, on 5 matching bases. The bases are TGTGCCAGCAGTGAGCAGGGTAACACTGAAGCTTTCTTT. Translation gives CASSEQGNTEAFF.